This T cell receptor beta chain is drawn from a study of Tregs in tolerant kidney transplant recipients. The germline V gene encodes CDR1 KGHSH and CDR2 LQKENI. V lost 4 bases to trimming and J lost 7 bases, with 16 bases between them. The CDR3 consists of 14 residues. General observations from the study: No direct test of biological reproducibility was done here. Donor-specific Treg expansion exceeded global Treg expansion in tolerant patients, suggesting antigen drive. Validation in larger populations is needed because few patients were studied.

The nonmyeloablative bone marrow transplants came from related graft donors, with transient mixed chimerism. CD4+CD25+CD127- Tregs, CD4+CD25- non-Tregs, CD4 and CD8 cells were sorted. Turning to this clone: The antigen remains unidentified.

Clones were sequenced by immunoSEQ multiplex PCR, and TCRdb holds only the in-frame ones, with some missing. The repertoire includes 74,000 or so clones, 75% to 95% of them detected once, and 1.6% sits in the top ten. Sequenced material: CD4+ T cells from blood (PBMCs), taken 24 months after the transplant. The source of this sequence is a human patient who received a combined kidney and bone marrow transplant. Part of the T cell pool may stem from the graft donor. The V and J genes are TRBV18 and TRBJ1-1; possibly TRBD1 for D (5 bases). CDR3 nucleotide sequence: TGTGCCAGCTCACTCGACAGTGGCGGGAGTGAAGCTTTCTTT. Translated: CASSLDSGGSEAFF.